Each of the 14 T cell receptor beta chains below was sequenced from the same sample in a study of early T cells in non-severe SARS-CoV-2 infection. TCRdb used MiXCR to reprocess the 5' RACE reads, holding one entry per CDR3 protein. The sample lists roughly 70,000 distinct CDR3 sequences, 12% occurring once. Sequences were obtained from whole blood. These receptors were collected from an adult who was a healthcare worker with PCR-confirmed SARS-CoV-2 infection or an uninfected control (not recorded which).

This clonotype appeared many times. CDR3 nucleotides: TGTGCCAGCAATAATCCCCGCAACACTGAAGCTTTCTTT. This encodes CASNNPRNTEAFF. V is TRBV6-5 and J is TRBJ1-1; D is undetermined. The V and J ends lost 7 bases and 2 bases respectively, with 11 bases between them. This CDR3 is 13 amino acids long. Per the germline V gene, CDR1 is MNHEY and CDR2 is SVGAGI.

This clonotype was counted a few times. The chain is built from TRBV4-1 and TRBJ1-2; possibly TRBD1 for D (6 bases). The germline V gene encodes CDR1 MGHRA and CDR2 YSYEKL. V was clipped by 5 bases and J by 6 bases, with 16 bases between them. The CDR3 has 14 residues. As DNA, the CDR3 is TGCGCCAGCAGCTCCCCAGGACAGTCAGATGGCTACACCTTC. This encodes CASSSPGQSDGYTF.

This clonotype was seen a single time. The chain is built from TRBV29-1 and TRBJ2-4; the D is unclear. Germline loops: CDR1 SQVTM, CDR2 ANQGSEA. The ends were cut back, 6 bases at V and 0 bases at J, with 9 bases in the middle. The CDR3 runs 13 residues. CDR3 in amino acids: CSVMGLAKNIQYF. CDR3 nucleotides: TGCAGCGTGATGGGTTTAGCCAAAAACATTCAGTACTTC.

This clonotype is labeled medium-sized. The chain is built from TRBV11-2 and TRBJ2-1; D perhaps matches TRBD2 (5 bases). Germline loops: CDR1 SGHAT, CDR2 FQNNGV. Trimming took off 5 bases at V and 10 bases at J, with 21 bases between the two ends. The CDR3 sequence is 15 residues long. In DNA form, the CDR3 reads TGTGCCAGCAGCCACCTGTTTCGGACTGGAGAAGAGCAGTTCTTC. Amino acid sequence: CASSHLFRTGEEQFF.

This clonotype was counted at least ten times. The genes are TRBV7-9 and TRBJ2-1; the match to TRBD2 covers 7 bases. Germline V gives CDR1 SEHNR, CDR2 FQNEAQ (reference sequence). V lost 5 bases and J lost 4; bases outside the gene matches: 8. CDR3 size: 15 residues. The CDR3 spells CASSALDGGYNEQFF. The CDR3 DNA reads TGTGCCAGCAGCGCCCTGGACGGGGGGTACAATGAGCAGTTCTTC.

This clonotype was observed many times. J is TRBJ1-2 and V is TRBV5-1, with D possibly matching TRBD1 (5 bases). There are 15 residues in the CDR3. CDR1 SGHRS and CDR2 YFSETQ come from the germline V gene. Deletions cut 6 bases from V and 3 bases from J, with 18 bases between. CDR3 in amino acids: CASTLSAGTDYGYTF. The CDR3 DNA is TGCGCCAGCACCTTATCGGCAGGGACCGACTATGGCTACACCTTC.

This clonotype was seen only a few times. J is TRBJ2-1 and V is TRBV20-1; TRBD2 is a possible D gene (5 bases). V shed 7 bases and J shed 7 bases, with 14 bases lying between them. The CDR3 has 12 residues. CDR1 DFQATT and CDR2 SNEGSKA come from the germline V gene (reference sequence). CDR3 protein: CSVGGSRNEQFF. For the CDR3, the DNA is TGCAGTGTTGGTGGGAGTCGGAATGAGCAGTTCTTC.

This clonotype was detected ten times or more. The chain recombines TRBV7-2 with TRBJ1-1; D is undetermined. Germline CDR1 and CDR2: SGHTA and FQGNSA. Trimming removed 0 bases at V and 10 bases at J, with 6 bases between. The length of the CDR3 is 11 residues. The CDR3 DNA sequence: TGTGCCAGCAGCTTAGCCGGGCGAGCTTTCTTT. Residues: CASSLAGRAFF.

This clonotype was counted ten times or more. This chain uses TRBV5-4 with TRBJ1-1; D remains ambiguous. The CDR3 extends over 15 amino acids. V was clipped by 1 base and J by 4 bases, with 14 bases between them. Germline V gives CDR1 SGHNT, CDR2 YYREEE (reference sequence). The CDR3 DNA follows: TGTGCCAGCAGCTTGAGTCGATCAGAGGGCACTGAAGCTTTCTTT. It codes for CASSLSRSEGTEAFF. Full variable domain (rest looked up from reference TRBV5-4 and TRBJ1-1): ETGVTQSPTHLIKTRGQQVTLRCSSQSGHNTVSWYQQALGQGPQFIFQYYREEENGRGNFPPRFSGLQFPNYSSELNVNALELDDSALYLCASSLSRSEGTEAFFGQGTRLTVV.

This clonotype was observed at least ten times. V is TRBV19 and J is TRBJ2-2; D may be TRBD1 or TRBD2 (5 bases each). Germline CDR1 and CDR2: LNHDA and SQIVND (reference sequence). V lost 4 bases, J lost 1 base, and 10 bases lay in between. The CDR3 is made up of 15 amino acids. The CDR3 DNA sequence: TGTGCCAGTAGTACATGGGACGGGAACACCGGGGAGCTGTTTTTT. Its protein product is CASSTWDGNTGELFF.

This clonotype came up many times. This chain joins TRBV28 and TRBJ2-7; no definite D call. This CDR3 comprises 14 residues. Germline-derived CDR1 and CDR2 are MDHEN and SYDVKM. V lost 5 bases and J lost 2, with 13 bases in between. In DNA, the CDR3 is TGTGCCAGCAGTGCGCCGAGCAGCACCTACGAGCAGTACTTC. It is translated as CASSAPSSTYEQYF.

Ten or more counts support this clonotype. This chain connects TRBV5-1 to TRBJ2-7; no firm D call. Trimming pared 0 bases from V and 4 bases from J, leaving 8 bases between. The germline gives CDR1 SGHRS, CDR2 YFSETQ. The CDR3 is 13 residues long. The CDR3 reads CASSLERQYEQYF. The CDR3 DNA reads as TGCGCCAGCAGCTTGGAGAGGCAATACGAGCAGTACTTC. The variable domain in full, completed from reference TRBV5-1 and TRBJ2-7, reads KAGVTQTPRYLIKTRGQQVTLSCSPISGHRSVSWYQQTPGQGLQFLFEYFSETQRNKGNFPGRFSGRQFSNSRSEMNVSTLELGDSALYLCASSLERQYEQYFGPGTRLTVT.

The J gene is TRBJ2-7, the V gene TRBV2; 9 bases align to TRBD2. This CDR3 is 15 amino acids long. Germline V gene lookup returns CDR1 SNHLY and CDR2 FYNNEI. The junction had 5 bases not matched to a gene; V was cut back by 5 bases and J by 0 bases. This chain's CDR3 is CASSMTSGSSYEQYF. The CDR3 coding sequence is TGTGCCAGCAGTATGACTAGCGGTAGCTCCTACGAGCAGTACTTC.

This clonotype occurred many times. The chain joins TRBV6-4 to TRBJ2-3, with 13 positions matching TRBD2. This CDR3 spans 16 amino acids. In germline, CDR1 is MRHNA, CDR2 SNTAGT. V dropped 6 bases and J dropped 0; count of bases not matched to a gene: 3. The CDR3 DNA is TGTGCCAGCAGCAGGACTAGCGGGAGTAGCACAGATACGCAGTATTTT. This encodes CASSRTSGSSTDTQYF.